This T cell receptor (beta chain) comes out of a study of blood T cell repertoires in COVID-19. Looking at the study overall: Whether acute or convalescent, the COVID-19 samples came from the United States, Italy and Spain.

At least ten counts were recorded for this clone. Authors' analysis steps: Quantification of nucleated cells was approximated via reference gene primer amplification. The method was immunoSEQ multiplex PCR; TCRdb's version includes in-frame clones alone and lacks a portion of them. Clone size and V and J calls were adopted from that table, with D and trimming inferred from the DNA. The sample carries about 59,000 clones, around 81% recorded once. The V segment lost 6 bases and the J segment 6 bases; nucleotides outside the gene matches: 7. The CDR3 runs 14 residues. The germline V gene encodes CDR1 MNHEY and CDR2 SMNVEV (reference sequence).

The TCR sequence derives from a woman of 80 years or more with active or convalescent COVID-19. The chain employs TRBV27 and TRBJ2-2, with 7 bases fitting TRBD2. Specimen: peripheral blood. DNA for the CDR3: TGTGCCAGCAGAACCGGGGGGTCGGCCGGGGAGCTGTTTTTT. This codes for CASRTGGSAGELFF.